This TCR beta chain comes out of a study of human thymus T cells. Thymus was obtained from resections taken during corrective heart surgery. Serving as donors were healthy Finnish infants, each of whom was having open corrective surgery for congenital heart defects. This clone has only one observation. Antigen specificity is unknown. Here immunoSEQ multiplex PCR was the method, and the copy in TCRdb shows in-frame clones only, minus some. The sample consists of tens of thousands of clones, about 95% of them appearing once. Study results and caveats: Among unrelated individuals, related research reported thymic repertoires that overlapped highly. V and J genes seemed to be used with bias in thymic and blood repertoires.

The origin of this receptor is a girl less than two years old with a congenital heart defect but otherwise immunologically healthy. Specimen: thymus tissue.

The chain's CDR3 is CASSQGTGEQYF. CDR3 DNA sequence: TGTGCCAGCAGCCAAGGGACTGGCGAGCAGTACTTC. This rearrangement joins TRBV14 to TRBJ2-7, with a weak D call TRBD2 (5 bases). V lost 1 base to trimming and J lost 6 bases, with 7 bases between them. The CDR3 consists of 12 residues. From germline, CDR1 is SGHDN and CDR2 FVKESK.